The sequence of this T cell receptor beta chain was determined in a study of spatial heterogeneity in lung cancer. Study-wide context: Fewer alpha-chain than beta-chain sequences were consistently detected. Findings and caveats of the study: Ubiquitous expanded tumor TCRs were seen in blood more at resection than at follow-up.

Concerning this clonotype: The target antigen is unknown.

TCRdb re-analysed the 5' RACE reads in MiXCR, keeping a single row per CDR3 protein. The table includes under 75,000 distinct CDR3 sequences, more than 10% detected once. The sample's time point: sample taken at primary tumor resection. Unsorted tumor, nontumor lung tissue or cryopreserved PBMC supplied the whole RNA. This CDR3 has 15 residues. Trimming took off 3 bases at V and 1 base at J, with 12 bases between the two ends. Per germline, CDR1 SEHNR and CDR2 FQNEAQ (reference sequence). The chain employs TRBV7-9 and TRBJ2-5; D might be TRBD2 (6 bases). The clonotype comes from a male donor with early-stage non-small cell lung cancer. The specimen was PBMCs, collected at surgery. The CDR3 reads CASSFFRDSQETQYF. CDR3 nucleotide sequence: TGTGCCAGCAGCTTCTTCCGGGACTCCCAAGAGACCCAGTACTTC.